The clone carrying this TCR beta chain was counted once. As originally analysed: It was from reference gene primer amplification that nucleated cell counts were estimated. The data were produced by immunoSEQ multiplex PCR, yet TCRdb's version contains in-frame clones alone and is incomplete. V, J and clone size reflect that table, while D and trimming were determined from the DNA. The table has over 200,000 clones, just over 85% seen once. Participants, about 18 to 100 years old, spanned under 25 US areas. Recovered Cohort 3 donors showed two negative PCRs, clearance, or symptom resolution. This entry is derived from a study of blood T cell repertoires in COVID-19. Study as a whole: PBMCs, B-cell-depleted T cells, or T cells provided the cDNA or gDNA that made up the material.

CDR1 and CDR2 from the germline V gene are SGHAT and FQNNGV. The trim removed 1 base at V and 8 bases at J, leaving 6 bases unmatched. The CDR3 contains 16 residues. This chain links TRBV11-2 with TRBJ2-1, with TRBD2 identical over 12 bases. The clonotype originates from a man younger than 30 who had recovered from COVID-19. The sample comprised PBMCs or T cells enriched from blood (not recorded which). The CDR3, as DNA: TGTGCCAGCAGCTTAGGAGCTAGCGGGAGGGTCGATGAGCAGTTCTTC. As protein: CASSLGASGRVDEQFF.